This T cell receptor beta chain stems from a study of blood T cells in healthy people across ages. At the level of the study: Per two T cells, about one barcoded beta molecule was captured through template switching. Findings and limits, study-wide: Strongly correlated with naive T cell percentage was TCR beta diversity.

A remark on this clonotype: What it binds is unknown.

This CDR3 has 16 amino acids. Germline V gene lookup returns CDR1 MNHEY and CDR2 SVGEGT. The V and J ends lost 6 bases and 7 bases respectively, with 25 bases between them. Combining a sample-barcoded 5' primer with a J-beta primer mix, a second PCR ran for roughly 7 to 11 cycles. Each CDR3 protein is one row after TCRdb ran MiXCR on the 5' RACE reads. The table has around 1,100,000 distinct CDR3 sequences, 35% to 40% seen once. The rearrangement uses TRBV6-2 or TRBV6-3 and TRBJ2-7; the D call may be TRBD1 or TRBD2 (5 bases each). The sequencing input was blood. This sequence originates from a man younger than 35 in good health. CDR3 DNA: TGTGCCAGCAGCGCGCGTAGGGACGGCTCCTACAATGAGCAGTACTTC. It codes for CASSARRDGSYNEQYF.